This T cell receptor (beta chain) was recorded in a study of blood T cells in healthy people across ages. Then a second PCR, running about 7 to 11 cycles, was carried out with a sample-barcoded 5' primer and a J-beta primer mix. The authors tagged each cDNA molecule using a template-switch adaptor with 12 random nucleotides. A single record per CDR3 protein comes from TCRdb applying MiXCR to the 5' RACE reads. The table lists around 1.7 million distinct CDR3 sequences, under 30% of them singletons. V was shortened by 7 bases and J by 2 bases, with 11 bases between the two germline ends. Germline CDR1 ENHRY, CDR2 SYGVKD. The CDR3 runs to 13 residues. Caucasian individuals from Russia who were healthy and aged about 6 to 95 acted as donors.

The sample was blood. This chain joins TRBV10-3 and TRBJ1-2, with D perhaps matching TRBD1 (5 bases). The sequence was obtained from a woman aged 30 to 39 in good health. The CDR3 DNA reads as TGTGCCATCACGACAGACACAAACTATGGCTACACCTTC. Its translation is CAITTDTNYGYTF.